The rows below give T cell receptor beta chains drawn from one sample of a study of T cells in localized non-small cell lung cancer. Only in-frame clones appear in the TCRdb table, and some are missing; sequencing was by immunoSEQ multiplex PCR. The profile shows tens of thousands of clones, almost 90% of them singletons. Sequences were derived from peripheral blood, sampled before any cancer treatment. The receptors originated from a woman aged 40 to 75 with stage I lung adenocarcinoma. The CDR3 runs from the conserved cysteine through the conserved F or W. Fields, in order: D gene, clone size, J gene, V gene, CDR3 DNA, CDR3 protein. The D gene is left open where the match is weak. Only some rows state a clone size, as once, few, many or a class for expanded clones.

TRBD2 NA TRBJ2-1 TRBV6-5 TGTGCCAGCAGTCTAAGCGGGAGGGCCTATAATGAGCAGTTCTTC CASSLSGRAYNEQFF
NA NA TRBJ2-3 TRBV18 TGTGCCAGCTCACCGATAACAGTTACCTTATCCACAGATACGCAGTATTTT CASSPITVTLSTDTQYF
TRBD1 once TRBJ1-2 TRBV18 TGTGCCAGCTCACGGACAGCAGGGGGGGACTATGGCTACACCTTC CASSRTAGGDYGYTF
NA NA TRBJ2-4 TRBV2 TGTGCCAGCAGTGCCGGGCCCCCCCGGGGAAACATTCAGTACTTC CASSAGPPRGNIQYF
NA NA TRBJ1-4 TRBV5-1 TGCGCCAGCAGCTTGGATTGGGGGCCTAATGAAAAACTGTTTTTT CASSLDWGPNEKLFF
TRBD1 NA TRBJ2-3 TRBV11-2 TGTGCCAGCAGCTTAGTCGGACAGGGGAACACAGATACGCAGTATTTT CASSLVGQGNTDTQYF
NA NA TRBJ1-1 TRBV19 TGTGCCAGTAGTATTGGCCCCACGGGGGACACTGAAGCTTTCTTT CASSIGPTGDTEAFF
NA NA TRBJ2-1 TRBV19 TGTGCCAGTAGGAGGGACAATGAGCAGTTCTTC CASRRDNEQFF
NA NA TRBJ2-7 TRBV2 TGTGCCAGCAGTGTTGTGACAGCCGCCTACGAGCAGTACTTC CASSVVTAAYEQYF
NA NA TRBJ1-5 TRBV7-2 TGTGCCAGCAGCCTCCGGGTGGATAGCAATCAGCCCCAGCATTTT CASSLRVDSNQPQHF
NA NA TRBJ1-1 TRBV11-2 TGTGCCAGCAGCTTAACAGGGATCGTGGCTGAAGCTTTCTTT CASSLTGIVAEAFF
NA once TRBJ1-2 TRBV7-2 TGTGCCAGCAGCGCAGGGTCAACTAACTATGGCTACACCTTC CASSAGSTNYGYTF
NA NA TRBJ1-2 TRBV6-1 TGTGCCAGCAGCCTGGCAGATATCTATGGCTACACCTTC CASSLADIYGYTF
TRBD2 few TRBJ2-2 TRBV2 TGTGCCAGCAGCCCTTTTAGCGGGATCGGCGGGGAGCTGTTTTTT CASSPFSGIGGELFF
NA NA TRBJ1-3 TRBV18 TGTGCCAGCTCACCCTCTGGAAACACCATATATTTT CASSPSGNTIYF
NA NA TRBJ2-7 TRBV21-1 TGTGCCAGCAGCAAGCCCCCATCTAGCGGGGACACCTACGAGCAGTACTTC CASSKPPSSGDTYEQYF
NA NA TRBJ1-2 TRBV29-1 TGCAGCGTTCGGGACGGAGACTATGGCTACACCTTC CSVRDGDYGYTF
TRBD2 NA TRBJ2-1 TRBV6-1 TGTGCCAGCAGTCTCGGGAGGGCCTACAATGAGCAGTTCTTC CASSLGRAYNEQFF
NA NA TRBJ2-4 TRBV18 TGTGCCAGCTCACCACCTCTACGGGACATTCAGTACTTC CASSPPLRDIQYF
NA NA TRBJ1-2 TRBV5-6 TGTGCCAGCAGCATTACCTCGACGGCGAACTATGGCTACACCTTC CASSITSTANYGYTF
NA NA TRBJ1-2 TRBV4-3 TGCGCCAGCAGCCAAGAGATAGCCGGGAACTATGGCTACACCTTC CASSQEIAGNYGYTF
TRBD2 NA TRBJ2-1 TRBV14 TGTGCCAGCAGCCAAGGGACTAGCGGGAGGGCCGTCAATGAGCAGTTCTTC CASSQGTSGRAVNEQFF